This T cell receptor beta chain derives from a study of blood T cell repertoires in COVID-19. Germline V gene sequence: CDR1 MDHEN, CDR2 SYDVKM. The CDR3 spans 13 residues. The repertoire was sequenced with immunoSEQ multiplex PCR; TCRdb's copy has only in-frame clones and lacks some. The sample records under 200,000 clones, approximately 89% being singletons. V and J are TRBV28 and TRBJ2-2; 7 nucleotides align to TRBD1. Material: peripheral blood. This receptor was obtained from an older man with acute or convalescent COVID-19. This CDR3 is CVSQGEITGELFF. CDR3 DNA sequence: TGTGTCAGTCAGGGGGAGATCACCGGGGAGCTGTTTTTT.